Listed below are T cell receptor beta chains from one sample, sequenced in a study of blood T cell repertoires in COVID-19. Profiled with immunoSEQ multiplex PCR; TCRdb holds only in-frame clones, not every one. This table has under 150,000 clones, approximately 82% appearing once. Specimen: peripheral blood. The receptors come from a man aged 65 to 85 with active or convalescent COVID-19. The CDR3 runs from the conserved cysteine through the conserved F or W. Fields, in order: V gene, CDR3 protein.

TRBV19 CASSIGLAASTDTQYF
TRBV28 CASSLWTGKYEQYF
TRBV19 CASSKWRNTEAFF
TRBV7-2 CASSLAGASGETQYF
TRBV29-1 CSAKQGATNEKLFF
TRBV5-6 CASRTTENTEAFF
TRBV4-3 CASSQDRAPQPQHF
TRBV19 CASSLSGQNNSPLHF
TRBV4-3 CASSQEAARGNSPLHF
TRBV19 CASSIASGSNYGYTF
TRBV10-3 CANSGRGYEQYF
TRBV24-1 CATSVGGTSSYEQYF
TRBV5-1 CASSLTGNRYEQYF
TRBV30 CAWSLPGDQPQHF
TRBV7-2 CASSLGTSGGATQYF
TRBV5-4 CASSLSPDRSSVVWAFF
TRBV30 CAWSLQLSGNTIYF
TRBV18 CASSHSDDRGAKAFF
TRBV6-5 CASSHRGIGDGYTF
TRBV7-6 CASSYQETQYF
TRBV6-2/TRBV6-3 CASSMTGTGGYNEQFF
TRBV3-1/TRBV3-2 CASSLGTGGYADTQYF
TRBV5-1 CASSQKTGNYGYTF
TRBV15 CATSRVTGDYTF
TRBV2 CASSAHGDNQPQHF
TRBV4-1 CASSQDLSGGFGNTIYF
TRBV6-5 CASSYSGRDAEKLFF
TRBV7-2 CASSLVVDRAAFF
TRBV5-1 CASSLVGTGSSGANVLTF
TRBV12-5 CASGEESWEQYF
TRBV12-5 CASGLGQGPSPLHF
TRBV19 CASSIGDRLNTEAFF
TRBV6-1 CASSEAPRNQPQHF
TRBV10-3 CAISASGGSYNEQFF
TRBV28 CASRSQGDTEAFF
TRBV6-2/TRBV6-3 CASSRQTGWNTEAFF
TRBV10-1 CASTGSSGGGFWDTEAFF
TRBV12-5 CASSGTIGRGTDTQYF
TRBV7-2 CASSLGLAVYYEQYF
TRBV11-3 CASSLVRLAGGYNEQFF
TRBV6-6 CASTQGLLTDTQYF
TRBV19 CASSPRTPGGNEQFF
TRBV5-6 CASRGWVSGGDTQYF
TRBV5-8 CASSLEVGGGKNSPLHF
TRBV2 CASSSILKGSGSEYEQYF
TRBV21-1 CASSPRVSSTDTQYF
TRBV6-5 CASSKDRGSTDTQYF
TRBV4-2 CASSQGQGDYEQYF
TRBV10-3 CAISDNGQGSNYGYTF
TRBV7-9 CASSFETFTSSYNSPLHF